Listed below are T cell receptor beta chains from one sample, sequenced in a study of tumor-infiltrating lymphocytes in primary liver carcinoma. TCRdb analysed the multiplex PCR reads with MiXCR anew, one entry per CDR3 protein. The table has approximately 110,000 distinct CDR3 sequences, 60% to 80% seen once. The sample consisted of liver tumor tissue from sampling region 3. Every receptor here comes from a woman aged 55-69 years with primary liver carcinoma and hepatitis B virus infection. The CDR3 runs from the conserved cysteine through the conserved F or W. D genes are given only for firm matches. A clone size is listed for some rows: how often the clone was seen (once, few, many), or a class if it is expanded.

d_gene: .; j_gene: TRBJ2-1; v_gene: TRBV11-2; abundance: once; CDR3aa: CPSGRGPNSYNEQIF; CDR3nt: TGTCCCAGCGGGCGTGGACCGAACTCCTACAATGAGCAGATCTTC
d_gene: TRBD2; j_gene: TRBJ2-5; v_gene: TRBV11-2; abundance: .; CDR3aa: CASSLGVRGRGETQYF; CDR3nt: TGTGCCAGTAGCTTAGGCGTACGGGGGAGGGGAGAGACCCAGTACTTC
d_gene: .; j_gene: TRBJ2-3; v_gene: TRBV5-1; abundance: .; CDR3aa: CASTDYSTDTQYF; CDR3nt: TGCGCCAGCACCGACTACTCCACAGATACGCAGTATTTT
d_gene: TRBD1; j_gene: TRBJ1-2; v_gene: TRBV10-2; abundance: many; CDR3aa: CASSPTGALSHGYTF; CDR3nt: TGCGCCAGCAGTCCCACAGGGGCGCTCTCGCATGGCTACACCTTC
d_gene: TRBD1; j_gene: TRBJ2-1; v_gene: TRBV14; abundance: many; CDR3aa: CASSQWTGGPPYNEQFF; CDR3nt: TGTGCCAGCAGCCAATGGACAGGGGGCCCCCCCTACAATGAGCAGTTCTTC
d_gene: .; j_gene: TRBJ1-2; v_gene: TRBV2; abundance: .; CDR3aa: CTSGGLGYGYTF; CDR3nt: TGTACCAGCGGAGGGCTAGGCTATGGCTACACCTTC
d_gene: .; j_gene: TRBJ2-5; v_gene: TRBV2; abundance: few; CDR3aa: CASSGQGQETQYF; CDR3nt: TGTGCCAGCAGTGGGCAGGGCCAAGAGACCCAGTACTTC
d_gene: .; j_gene: TRBJ2-5; v_gene: TRBV10-3; abundance: .; CDR3aa: CVITESAAQETQYF; CDR3nt: TGTGTCATCACTGAGTCGGCAGCCCAAGAGACCCAGTACTTC
d_gene: .; j_gene: TRBJ2-7; v_gene: TRBV28; abundance: .; CDR3aa: CASYPRTRRPYEQYF; CDR3nt: TGTGCCAGCTATCCAAGGACTCGGAGGCCCTACGAGCAGTACTTC
d_gene: .; j_gene: TRBJ1-1; v_gene: TRBV6-1; abundance: .; CDR3aa: CASSGMGRTEAFF; CDR3nt: TGTGCCAGCAGTGGCATGGGCAGAACTGAGGCTTTCTTT
d_gene: TRBD1; j_gene: TRBJ1-3; v_gene: TRBV4-2; abundance: .; CDR3aa: CACSQYGGGFTGSTIYF; CDR3nt: TGTGCCTGCAGCCAATATGGAGGGGGCTTTACCGGAAGCACCATATATTTT
d_gene: TRBD1; j_gene: TRBJ2-7; v_gene: TRBV14; abundance: many; CDR3aa: CASSQQGQGASEQYF; CDR3nt: TGTGCCAGCAGCCAACAGGGACAGGGGGCGTCCGAGCAGTACTTC
d_gene: .; j_gene: TRBJ1-6; v_gene: TRBV12-3/TRBV12-4; abundance: .; CDR3aa: CASSFGQKSSLLHF; CDR3nt: TGTGCCAGCAGTTTTGGACAGAAGAGTTCACTCCTCCACTTT
d_gene: .; j_gene: TRBJ1-2; v_gene: TRBV5-1; abundance: .; CDR3aa: CASSGDAQGSHGYTF; CDR3nt: TGCGCCAGCAGCGGCGACGCCCAAGGTAGCCATGGCTACACCTTC
d_gene: .; j_gene: TRBJ2-2; v_gene: TRBV10-2; abundance: many; CDR3aa: CASSDWTTGELFF; CDR3nt: TGCGCCAGCAGTGATTGGACAACCGGGGAGCTGTTTTTT
d_gene: TRBD1; j_gene: TRBJ1-1; v_gene: TRBV10-3; abundance: .; CDR3aa: CAIQGASTEPFF; CDR3nt: TGTGCCATCCAGGGGGCTAGTACTGAACCATTCTTT
d_gene: .; j_gene: TRBJ1-3; v_gene: TRBV29-1; abundance: .; CDR3aa: CSLDAGRSGNTIYF; CDR3nt: TGCAGCCTTGACGCTGGGCGCTCTGGAAACACCATATATTTT
d_gene: TRBD1; j_gene: TRBJ2-2; v_gene: TRBV24-1; abundance: once; CDR3aa: CATSDPTGGDAGELFF; CDR3nt: TGTGCCACCAGTGATCCTACAGGGGGTGACGCCGGGGAGCTGTTTTTT
d_gene: .; j_gene: TRBJ2-2; v_gene: TRBV14; abundance: many; CDR3aa: CASKRARTEELFF; CDR3nt: TGTGCCAGCAAACGGGCGCGGACAGAAGAGCTGTTTTTT
d_gene: TRBD2; j_gene: TRBJ2-7; v_gene: TRBV5-4; abundance: .; CDR3aa: CASIPPGGRGNYEKYF; CDR3nt: TGTGCCAGCATCCCCCCAGGCGGGAGGGGGAACTACGAGAAGTACTTC
d_gene: TRBD1; j_gene: TRBJ1-1; v_gene: TRBV11-2; abundance: .; CDR3aa: CVSNLAQGATEAFF; CDR3nt: TGTGTCAGCAACTTAGCGCAGGGGGCCACTGAAGCTTTCTTT
d_gene: .; j_gene: TRBJ2-1; v_gene: TRBV12-3/TRBV12-4; abundance: .; CDR3aa: CTSTTAREQFF; CDR3nt: TGTACCAGCACCACCGCCCGTGAGCAATTCTTC
d_gene: .; j_gene: TRBJ2-1; v_gene: TRBV28; abundance: .; CDR3aa: CAGSSLGMAYSYNERFF; CDR3nt: TGTGCCGGCAGTTCACTTGGCATGGCCTACTCCTACAATGAGCGGTTCTTC
d_gene: .; j_gene: TRBJ1-1; v_gene: TRBV5-1; abundance: .; CDR3aa: CASNKEEALQRAFF; CDR3nt: TGCGCCAGCAACAAAGAGGAGGCACTCCAAAGGGCTTTCTTT
d_gene: .; j_gene: TRBJ2-1; v_gene: TRBV28; abundance: .; CDR3aa: CASTSRGHSYNEQFF; CDR3nt: TGTGCCAGCACCAGCCGGGGCCACTCCTACAATGAGCAGTTCTTC
d_gene: TRBD2; j_gene: TRBJ2-7; v_gene: TRBV6-6; abundance: .; CDR3aa: CTSSYSWTSATYEQYF; CDR3nt: TGTACCAGCAGTTACTCCTGGACTAGTGCCACCTACGAGCAGTACTTC
d_gene: .; j_gene: TRBJ1-1; v_gene: TRBV11-2; abundance: .; CDR3aa: CASSFVGKDYF; CDR3nt: TGTGCCAGCAGCTTTGTAGGGAAGGACTACTTT
d_gene: .; j_gene: TRBJ2-4; v_gene: TRBV11-3; abundance: .; CDR3aa: CASSSPSGIVENIQYF; CDR3nt: TGTGCCAGCAGCTCCCCTTCGGGCATAGTCGAAAACATTCAGTACTTC
d_gene: .; j_gene: TRBJ2-7; v_gene: TRBV7-9; abundance: .; CDR3aa: CASSLQGGTYEQYF; CDR3nt: TGTGCCAGCAGCTTACAAGGGGGAACCTACGAGCAGTACTTC
d_gene: TRBD1; j_gene: TRBJ2-1; v_gene: TRBV24-1; abundance: once; CDR3aa: CATRGQGCVNEQFF; CDR3nt: TGTGCCACCAGAGGACAGGGTTGTGTCAATGAGCAGTTCTTC
d_gene: .; j_gene: TRBJ2-7; v_gene: TRBV11-2; abundance: .; CDR3aa: CDSSPDRRASYEQYF; CDR3nt: TGTGACAGCAGCCCCGACAGGAGGGCTTCCTACGAGCAGTACTTC
d_gene: TRBD1; j_gene: TRBJ2-7; v_gene: TRBV7-2; abundance: .; CDR3aa: CASSRPKGQGYSSYEQYF; CDR3nt: TGTGCCAGCAGCAGACCGAAAGGACAGGGCTATAGCTCCTACGAGCAGTACTTC
d_gene: .; j_gene: TRBJ2-1; v_gene: TRBV12-3/TRBV12-4; abundance: .; CDR3aa: CASSQSTTSVVRQQFF; CDR3nt: TGTGCCAGTAGTCAATCCACGACTAGTGTGGTTCGCCAGCAGTTCTTC
d_gene: .; j_gene: TRBJ1-1; v_gene: TRBV9; abundance: once; CDR3aa: CASSSRDNMNTEAFF; CDR3nt: TGTGCCAGCAGCTCCCGGGACAACATGAACACTGAAGCTTTCTTT
d_gene: TRBD2; j_gene: TRBJ2-1; v_gene: TRBV29-1; abundance: .; CDR3aa: CIVSPGLAVEGKFF; CDR3nt: TGCATCGTATCACCGGGACTAGCCGTCGAGGGGAAGTTCTTC
d_gene: .; j_gene: TRBJ2-7; v_gene: TRBV12-3/TRBV12-4; abundance: .; CDR3aa: CASRSQSGTKYYEQYF; CDR3nt: TGTGCCAGCAGATCCCAATCCGGGACAAAATACTACGAGCAGTATTTC
d_gene: TRBD1; j_gene: TRBJ1-5; v_gene: TRBV11-2; abundance: .; CDR3aa: CASRESLGGQGADQPQHF; CDR3nt: TGTGCCAGCAGAGAATCGCTAGGGGGACAGGGCGCAGATCAGCCCCAGCATTTT
d_gene: TRBD2; j_gene: TRBJ2-5; v_gene: TRBV5-4; abundance: .; CDR3aa: CVSSWREEEETQYF; CDR3nt: TGTGTCAGCAGCTGGCGGGAGGAGGAAGAGACCCAGTACTTC
d_gene: TRBD1; j_gene: TRBJ1-2; v_gene: TRBV2; abundance: .; CDR3aa: CVSREDRENGYTF; CDR3nt: TGTGTAAGCAGGGAGGACAGGGAGAATGGCTACACCTTC
d_gene: .; j_gene: TRBJ2-2; v_gene: TRBV12-3/TRBV12-4; abundance: many; CDR3aa: CASSPRTSGELFF; CDR3nt: TGTGCCAGCAGTCCCCGCACATCCGGGGAGCTGTTTTTT
d_gene: .; j_gene: TRBJ1-1; v_gene: TRBV12-3/TRBV12-4; abundance: .; CDR3aa: CVSIGSLDTEAFF; CDR3nt: TGTGTCAGCATAGGGAGTCTGGACACTGAAGCTTTCTTT
d_gene: .; j_gene: TRBJ2-3; v_gene: TRBV11-1; abundance: .; CDR3aa: CTRSRSSGFTDTQYF; CDR3nt: TGTACCAGGAGTCGTTCTTCGGGGTTCACAGATACGCAGTATTTT
d_gene: .; j_gene: TRBJ1-1; v_gene: TRBV11-2; abundance: .; CDR3aa: CASSSKQVEALF; CDR3nt: TGTGCCAGCAGCTCTAAACAGGTTGAGGCTCTCTTT
d_gene: .; j_gene: TRBJ2-2; v_gene: TRBV6-5; abundance: few; CDR3aa: CASSYRGGPRSIGELFF; CDR3nt: TGTGCCAGCAGTTACCGAGGAGGGCCTCGGAGCATCGGGGAGCTGTTTTTT
d_gene: TRBD2; j_gene: TRBJ2-1; v_gene: TRBV3-1; abundance: .; CDR3aa: CTSSPSGRGNEQFF; CDR3nt: TGTACCAGCAGCCCCAGCGGGAGGGGGAATGAGCAGTTCTTC
d_gene: TRBD2; j_gene: TRBJ2-7; v_gene: TRBV29-1; abundance: many; CDR3aa: CSVEGGRANHEQYF; CDR3nt: TGCAGCGTTGAAGGCGGGAGGGCCAACCACGAGCAGTACTTC
d_gene: TRBD1; j_gene: TRBJ2-1; v_gene: TRBV20-1; abundance: few; CDR3aa: CSASDPGTGSGEQFF; CDR3nt: TGCAGTGCTAGTGACCCCGGGACAGGGTCCGGTGAGCAGTTCTTC
d_gene: .; j_gene: TRBJ2-7; v_gene: TRBV13; abundance: many; CDR3aa: CASSLGSGYYEQYF; CDR3nt: TGTGCCAGCAGCTTAGGGTCAGGGTACTACGAGCAGTACTTC
d_gene: .; j_gene: TRBJ2-2; v_gene: TRBV5-6; abundance: many; CDR3aa: CASSLWGAGELFF; CDR3nt: TGTGCCAGCAGCTTGTGGGGAGCCGGGGAGCTGTTTTTT